Listed here are 30 T cell receptor beta chains from one sample, sequenced in a study of glioma-infiltrating T cells after dendritic cell vaccination. Only in-frame clones appear in the TCRdb table, and some are missing; sequencing was by immunoSEQ multiplex PCR. The sample carries 75,000 to 100,000 clones, around 80% recorded once. Sample: blood, taken before dendritic cell vaccination. These receptors were collected from a human donor with glioblastoma.

The V and J genes are TRBV4-1 and TRBJ1-1; perhaps TRBD1 as D (5 bases). The CDR3 sequence is 16 residues long. The germline CDR1 and CDR2 sequences are MGHRA and YSYEKL. Deletions cut 3 bases from V and 4 bases from J, with 18 bases between. The DNA of the CDR3 is TGCGCCAGCAGCCAGTATTTCCGGGCCGGGGGCACTGAAGCTTTCTTT. Translating it yields CASSQYFRAGGTEAFF.

J is TRBJ2-7 and V is TRBV5-1, with 8 bases matching TRBD1. Trimming cost V 4 bases and J 7 bases; bases outside gene matches: 10. This CDR3 has 14 residues. CDR1 and CDR2 from the germline V gene are SGHRS and YFSETQ. The CDR3 bases are TGCGCCAGCAGCACCGGACAGGGCCCCAGAGAGCAGTACTTC. This sequence encodes CASSTGQGPREQYF. Filled out from reference TRBV5-1 and TRBJ2-7, the complete variable domain reads KAGVTQTPRYLIKTRGQQVTLSCSPISGHRSVSWYQQTPGQGLQFLFEYFSETQRNKGNFPGRFSGRQFSNSRSEMNVSTLELGDSALYLCASSTGQGPREQYFGPGTRLTVT.

This chain links TRBV25-1 with TRBJ2-5; no clear D. The DNA matches TRBJ2-7 better at its end, which makes the J call doubtful. The germline V gene encodes CDR1 MGHDK and CDR2 SYGVNS. This CDR3 has 14 amino acids. CDR3 sequence reads: CASSGSRVTHEQYF. In DNA, the CDR3 is TGTGCCAGCAGTGGCTCTAGAGTAACCCACGAGCAGTACTTC.

The chain links TRBV18 to TRBJ2-5; unclear D gene. From germline, CDR1 is KGHSH and CDR2 LQKENI. The V end was cut by 1 base, the J end by 4 bases, with 7 bases between. This CDR3 is built from 13 residues. The CDR3 DNA is TGTGCCAGCTCACCACTAAGCTTAGAGACCCAGTACTTC. This gives the protein CASSPLSLETQYF. Full variable domain (rest looked up from reference TRBV18 and TRBJ2-5): NAGVMQNPRHLVRRRGQEARLRCSPMKGHSHVYWYRQLPEEGLKFMVYLQKENIIDESGMPKERFSAEFPKEGPSILRIQQVVRGDSAAYFCASSPLSLETQYFGPGTRLLVL.

The rearrangement uses TRBV5-8 and TRBJ2-5, with 11 bases identical to TRBD2. This CDR3 spans 19 amino acids. With V trimmed by 4 bases and J by 4 bases, 18 bases remained unmatched. From germline, CDR1 is SGHTS and CDR2 YDEGEE. The CDR3 spells CASSRYRGTSGNTGETQYF. Written as DNA, the CDR3 is TGTGCCAGCAGCCGATACCGCGGGACTAGCGGAAATACGGGAGAGACCCAGTACTTC.

This chain connects TRBV5-6 to TRBJ1-5, with a possible D match to TRBD1 (6 bases). Germline V gene lookup returns CDR1 SGHDT and CDR2 YYEEEE. Trimming took 4 bases from V and 4 from J, leaving 12 bases between them. The CDR3 is made up of 14 amino acids. In DNA, the CDR3 is TGTGCCAGCAGCAACTTCAGGGGTAATCAGCCCCAGCATTTT. The encoded protein is CASSNFRGNQPQHF.

V usage is TRBV28 and J usage is TRBJ1-5, with D possibly matching TRBD1 (5 bases). Trimming shortened V by 3 bases and J by 6 bases, and 12 bases separated the two germline ends. The CDR3 loop spans 14 amino acids. Germline V gene lookup returns CDR1 MDHEN and CDR2 SYDVKM. CDR3 amino acids: CASSFLGVGQPQHF. CDR3 nucleotides: TGTGCCAGCAGTTTCTTAGGGGTCGGTCAGCCCCAGCATTTT.

V gene TRBV19 combines with J gene TRBJ1-2; no definite D call. The CDR3 is 14 residues long. The V end was cut by 6 bases, the J end by 1 base, with 12 bases between. Germline CDR1 LNHDA, CDR2 SQIVND (reference sequence). This CDR3 reads CASRRTDFNYGYTF. CDR3 in DNA: TGTGCCAGTAGGAGGACGGACTTTAACTATGGCTACACCTTC.

The chain joins TRBV2 to TRBJ1-1; tentatively, D is TRBD1 (5 bases). The CDR3 is 14 residues long. Trimming stripped 4 bases from V and 0 bases from J, with 9 bases between. Germline CDR1 is SNHLY and CDR2 is FYNNEI. As DNA, the CDR3 is TGTGCCAGCAGTGTAGGACAACTGAACACTGAAGCTTTCTTT. Translating gives CASSVGQLNTEAFF.

This clone showed up just once. V gene TRBV29-1 combines with J gene TRBJ2-1, with 9 bases identical to TRBD2. The length of the CDR3 is 16 residues. V dropped 7 bases and J dropped 2; count of bases not matched to a gene: 12. Germline CDR1 is SQVTM and CDR2 is ANQGSEA. The CDR3 nucleotides are TGCAGCGCCGACAAGGGGGCGGGGGGGACCTACAATGAGCAGTTCTTC. Protein product: CSADKGAGGTYNEQFF.

The gene calls are TRBV27 and TRBJ2-2; D remains unclear. The CDR3 sequence is 15 residues long. The V end was cut by 7 bases, the J end by 2 bases, with 14 bases between. From germline, CDR1 is MNHEY and CDR2 SMNVEV (reference sequence). CDR3 nucleotides: TGTGCCAGCACCCGGTACCCGCTTAACACCGGGGAGCTGTTTTTT. Protein product: CASTRYPLNTGELFF.

The chain links TRBV25-1 to TRBJ1-2; perhaps TRBD1 as D (5 bases). Germline-derived CDR1 and CDR2 are MGHDK and SYGVNS. This CDR3 spans 14 amino acids. V lost 6 bases to trimming and J lost 4 bases, with 15 bases between them. In DNA form, the CDR3 reads TGTGCCAGCAGCGAACCCGGGGGTAGCTATGGCTACACCTTC. Translation: CASSEPGGSYGYTF.

This chain links TRBV5-1 with TRBJ2-5; tentatively, D is TRBD1 (7 bases). Germline V gene sequence: CDR1 SGHRS, CDR2 YFSETQ. The CDR3 runs to 18 residues. Trimming removed 0 bases from V and 2 bases from J, with 20 bases in between. CDR3 sequence reads: CASSLGGGTVKRQETQYF. The CDR3 bases are TGCGCCAGCAGCTTGGGGGGCGGGACAGTCAAACGGCAAGAGACCCAGTACTTC.

The chain joins TRBV27 to TRBJ1-1; maybe TRBD1 (6 bases). The germline V gene encodes CDR1 MNHEY and CDR2 SMNVEV (reference sequence). This CDR3 has 17 residues. V lost 5 bases and J lost 4, with 23 bases in between. DNA of the CDR3: TGTGCCAGCAGTCCCCGACTTAACAGGGTTTTGACCACTGAAGCTTTCTTT. Protein sequence: CASSPRLNRVLTTEAFF.

The rearrangement links TRBV18 to TRBJ2-7; the D gene is possibly TRBD2 (6 bases). Germline-derived CDR1 and CDR2 are KGHSH and LQKENI. The CDR3 runs to 14 residues. V lost 3 bases to trimming and J lost 3 bases, with 12 bases between them. CDR3 sequence: CASSPRLESYEQYF. CDR3 in DNA: TGTGCCAGCTCACCCAGACTAGAGAGCTACGAGCAGTACTTC.

V gene TRBV9 combines with J gene TRBJ1-5; D may be TRBD1 (5 bases). Trimming pared 2 bases from V and 0 bases from J, leaving 12 bases between. Germline V gene sequence: CDR1 SGDLS, CDR2 YYNGEE. The CDR3 runs 16 residues. CDR3 in DNA: TGTGCCAGCAGCGTTTCAGGGATCGGTAGCAATCAGCCCCAGCATTTT. Translated: CASSVSGIGSNQPQHF.

The chain is built from TRBV19 and TRBJ2-7, with 7 bases matching TRBD2. Germline V gives CDR1 LNHDA, CDR2 SQIVND (reference sequence). The trim removed 8 bases at V and 1 base at J, leaving 5 bases unmatched. The CDR3 contains 13 residues. CDR3 residues: CASHPSGSYEQYF. In DNA form, the CDR3 reads TGTGCCAGTCATCCTAGCGGTTCCTACGAGCAGTACTTC.

The chain has TRBV29-1 and TRBJ2-7; 11 bases are a match to TRBD2. Losses at the gene ends were 6 bases for V and 13 bases for J; bases not matched to a gene: 14. This CDR3 spans 13 amino acids. Looked up from germline, CDR1 is SQVTM and CDR2 is ANQGSEA. In DNA form, the CDR3 reads TGCAGCGTCTCCGGGACTAGCGGTCTAGGAGTTTACTTC. Its translation: CSVSGTSGLGVYF.

The chain couples TRBV27 to TRBJ1-2; 8 bases agree with TRBD1. CDR3 size: 14 residues. V lost 6 bases, J lost 5 bases, and 8 bases stayed unmatched. Germline V gene lookup returns CDR1 MNHEY and CDR2 SMNVEV (reference sequence). CDR3 sequence: CASRSQGARYGYTF. CDR3 bases: TGTGCCAGCAGGTCCCAGGGGGCGCGTTATGGCTACACCTTC.

This chain links TRBV19 with TRBJ2-3, with D perhaps matching TRBD2 (6 bases). The germline V gene encodes CDR1 LNHDA and CDR2 SQIVND (reference sequence). The CDR3 totals 14 residues. Trimming cost V 5 bases and J 1 base, with 10 bases left between them. CDR3 loop: CASSLGLGTDTQYF. The CDR3 DNA follows: TGTGCCAGTAGTTTGGGACTTGGCACAGATACGCAGTATTTT. The full variable domain, completed using reference TRBV19 and TRBJ2-3, is DGGITQSPKYLFRKEGQNVTLSCEQNLNHDAMYWYRQDPGQGLRLIYYSQIVNDFQKGDIAEGYSVSREKKESFPLTVTSAQKNPTAFYLCASSLGLGTDTQYFGPGTRLTVL.

DNA for the CDR3: TGTGCCAGCAGTGAACCTAAACTAGCGGGGAACACAGATACGCAGTATTTT. Encoded protein: CASSEPKLAGNTDTQYF. The chain is built from TRBV6-1 and TRBJ2-3; 10 nucleotides align to TRBD2. Germline trimming cut 2 bases from V and 2 bases from J; bases unmatched to any gene: 7. The germline gives CDR1 MNHNS, CDR2 SASEGT. The CDR3 is 17 amino acids.

This clone showed up just once. The rearrangement joins TRBV25-1 to TRBJ2-7; D is uncertain. The germline gives CDR1 MGHDK, CDR2 SYGVNS. CDR3 length: 14 residues. Trimming shortened V by 4 bases and J by 5 bases, and 15 bases separated the two germline ends. CDR3 amino acids: CASSGSRVTHEQYF. CDR3 in DNA: TGTGCCAGCAGTGGCTCTAGAGTAACCCACGAGCAGTACTTC.

The V call is TRBV5-1, the J call TRBJ2-1, with 8 bases fitting TRBD2. CDR3 length: 16 amino acids. Germline CDR1 SGHRS, CDR2 YFSETQ. The ends lost 4 bases at V and 3 bases at J; junction bases unmatched: 9. In DNA form, the CDR3 reads TGCGCCAGCAGCCATATGGGAGCGGGGGACTACAATGAGCAGTTCTTC. Translating gives CASSHMGAGDYNEQFF.

The V call is TRBV29-1, the J call TRBJ1-2; the match to TRBD1 covers 8 bases. Looked up from germline, CDR1 is SQVTM and CDR2 is ANQGSEA. The CDR3 runs 13 residues. V lost 5 bases, J lost 4 bases, and 6 bases stayed unmatched. The CDR3 sequence: CSVTTGDLYGYTF. The CDR3 DNA is TGCAGCGTTACGACAGGGGACCTCTATGGCTACACCTTC.

V and J are TRBV2 and TRBJ2-1; the match to TRBD2 covers 11 bases. This CDR3 has 21 amino acids. V lost 5 bases and J lost 3; bases outside the gene matches: 21. Germline CDR1 reads SNHLY; CDR2 reads FYNNEI. The CDR3 nucleotides are TGTGCCAGCAGTCAAGGACTAGCGGGTATACCACGGGGGAGGGGCTACAATGAGCAGTTCTTC. Amino acid sequence: CASSQGLAGIPRGRGYNEQFF.

This chain connects TRBV7-6 to TRBJ1-6; TRBD1 aligns across 7 bases. Germline V CDR1 and CDR2: SGHVS, FNYEAQ. V dropped 0 bases and J dropped 7; count of bases not matched to a gene: 3. The CDR3 has 15 amino acids. The CDR3 is CASSLAGTANSPLHF. CDR3 nucleotides: TGTGCCAGCAGCTTAGCCGGGACAGCCAATTCACCCCTCCACTTT. Full variable domain (missing parts from reference TRBV7-6 and TRBJ1-6): GAGVSQSPRYKVTKRGQDVALRCDPISGHVSLYWYRQALGQGPEFLTYFNYEAQQDKSGLPNDRFSAERPEGSISTLTIQRTEQRDSAMYRCASSLAGTANSPLHFGNGTRLTVT.

The rearrangement uses TRBV4-2 and TRBJ2-3, with D possibly being TRBD2 (5 bases). The germline V gene encodes CDR1 LGHNA and CDR2 YNFKEQ. V was trimmed by 4 bases and J by 4 bases, leaving 9 bases between them. The CDR3 covers 13 residues. CDR3 amino acids: CASSPSLADTQYF. As DNA, the CDR3 is TGTGCCAGCAGCCCCTCACTAGCAGATACGCAGTATTTT.

In nucleotides, the CDR3 is TGTGCCAGCAGTAGCGAGCTAATGAACACTGAAGCTTTCTTT. It specifies CASSSELMNTEAFF. The chain carries TRBV27 and TRBJ1-1; D gene uncertain. The length of the CDR3 is 14 residues. The germline V gene encodes CDR1 MNHEY and CDR2 SMNVEV (reference sequence). Trimming stripped 5 bases from V and 0 bases from J, with 10 bases between.

The chain carries TRBV28 and TRBJ2-7, with D possibly TRBD1 on 6 matching bases. The CDR3 is 16 amino acids. Per the germline V gene, CDR1 is MDHEN and CDR2 is SYDVKM. Trimming removed 0 bases from V and 4 bases from J, with 16 bases in between. The CDR3 sequence is CASSLWARGARYEQYF. The CDR3 region has the DNA TGTGCCAGCAGTTTATGGGCCAGGGGCGCGAGGTACGAGCAGTACTTC.

The rearrangement links TRBV9 to TRBJ2-3, with 9 bases fitting TRBD1. The junction had 11 bases not matched to a gene; V was cut back by 3 bases and J by 6 bases. The germline V gene has CDR1 SGDLS and CDR2 YYNGEE. The CDR3 is made up of 16 amino acids. In DNA form, the CDR3 reads TGTGCCAGCAGCGGTTCGGCGGGACAGGGAAGGGATACGCAGTATTTT. This encodes CASSGSAGQGRDTQYF.